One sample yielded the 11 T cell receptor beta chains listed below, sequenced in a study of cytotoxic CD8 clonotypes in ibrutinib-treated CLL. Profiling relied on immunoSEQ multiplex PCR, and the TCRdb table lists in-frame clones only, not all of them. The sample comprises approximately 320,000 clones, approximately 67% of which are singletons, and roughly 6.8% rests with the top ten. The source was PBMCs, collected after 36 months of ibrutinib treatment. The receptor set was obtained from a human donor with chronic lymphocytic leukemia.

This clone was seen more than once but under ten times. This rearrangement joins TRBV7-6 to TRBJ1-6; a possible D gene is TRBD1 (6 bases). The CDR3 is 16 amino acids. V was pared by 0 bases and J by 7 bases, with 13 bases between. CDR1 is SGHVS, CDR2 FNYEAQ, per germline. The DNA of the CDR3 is TGTGCCAGCAGCTTAGCTCGACAGGTCCGGAATTCACCCCTCCACTTT. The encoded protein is CASSLARQVRNSPLHF.

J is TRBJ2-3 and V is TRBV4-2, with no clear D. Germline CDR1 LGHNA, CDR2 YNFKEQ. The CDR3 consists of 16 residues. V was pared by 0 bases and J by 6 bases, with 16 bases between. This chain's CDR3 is CASSQEALPPWDTQYF. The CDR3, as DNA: TGTGCCAGCAGCCAAGAAGCGCTCCCTCCGTGGGATACGCAGTATTTT.

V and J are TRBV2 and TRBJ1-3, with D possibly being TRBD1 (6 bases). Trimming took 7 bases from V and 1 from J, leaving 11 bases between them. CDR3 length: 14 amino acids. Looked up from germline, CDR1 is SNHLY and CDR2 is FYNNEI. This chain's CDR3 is CASKGGKSGNTIYF. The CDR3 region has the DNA TGTGCCAGCAAGGGGGGCAAGTCTGGAAACACCATATATTTT.

The CDR3 loop reads CASSYSGSYGNIQYF. The DNA for the CDR3 is TGTGCCAGCAGCTATAGCGGGAGTTACGGAAACATTCAGTACTTC. The rearrangement uses TRBV11-2 and TRBJ2-4, with 9 bases fitting TRBD2. V lost 4 bases and J lost 6; bases outside the gene matches: 7. This CDR3 contains 15 residues. Germline CDR1 reads SGHAT; CDR2 reads FQNNGV.

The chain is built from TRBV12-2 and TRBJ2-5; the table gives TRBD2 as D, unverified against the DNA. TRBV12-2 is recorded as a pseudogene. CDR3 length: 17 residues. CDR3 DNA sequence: TGTGCAAGTCGCTTATCCACACTAGCGGGGGGGCCGGAGACCCAGTACTTC. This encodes CASRLSTLAGGPETQYF.

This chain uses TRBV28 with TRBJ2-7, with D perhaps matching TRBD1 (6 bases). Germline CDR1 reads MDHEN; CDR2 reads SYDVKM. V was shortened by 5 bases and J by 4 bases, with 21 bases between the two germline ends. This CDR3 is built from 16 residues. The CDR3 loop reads CASSHSRQVRHYEQYF. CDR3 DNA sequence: TGTGCCAGCAGTCACTCCCGACAGGTGAGGCATTACGAGCAGTACTTC.

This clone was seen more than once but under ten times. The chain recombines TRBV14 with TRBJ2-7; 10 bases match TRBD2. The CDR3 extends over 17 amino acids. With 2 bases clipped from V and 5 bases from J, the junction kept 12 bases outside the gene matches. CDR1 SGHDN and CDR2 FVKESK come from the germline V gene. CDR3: CASSQSLLAGVSHEQYF. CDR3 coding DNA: TGTGCCAGCAGCCAATCCCTCCTAGCGGGAGTAAGCCACGAGCAGTACTTC.

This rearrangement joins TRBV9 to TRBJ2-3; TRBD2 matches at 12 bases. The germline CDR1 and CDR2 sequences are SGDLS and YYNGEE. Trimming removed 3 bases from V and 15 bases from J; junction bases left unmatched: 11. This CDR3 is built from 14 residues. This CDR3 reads CASSGTSGRWARYF. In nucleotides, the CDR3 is TGTGCCAGCAGCGGTACTAGCGGGAGGTGGGCACGCTATTTT.

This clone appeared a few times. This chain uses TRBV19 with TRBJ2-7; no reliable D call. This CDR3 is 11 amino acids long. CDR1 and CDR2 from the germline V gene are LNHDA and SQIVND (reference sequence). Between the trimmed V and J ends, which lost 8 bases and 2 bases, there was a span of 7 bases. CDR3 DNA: TGTGCCAGTGGACGGCCCTACGAGCAGTACTTC. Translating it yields CASGRPYEQYF.

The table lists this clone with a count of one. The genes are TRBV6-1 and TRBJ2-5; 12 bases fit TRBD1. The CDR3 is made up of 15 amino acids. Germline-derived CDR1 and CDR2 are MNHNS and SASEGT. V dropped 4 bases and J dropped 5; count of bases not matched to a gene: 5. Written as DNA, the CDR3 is TGTGCCAGCAGTGTGGGACAGGGGGCCTTCGAGACCCAGTACTTC. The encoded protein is CASSVGQGAFETQYF.

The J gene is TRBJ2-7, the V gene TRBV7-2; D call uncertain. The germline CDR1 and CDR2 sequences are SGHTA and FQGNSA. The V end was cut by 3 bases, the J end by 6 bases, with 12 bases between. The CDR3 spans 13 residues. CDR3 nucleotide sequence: TGTGCCAGCAGCTTCTCTCCTCTAGGCGAGCAGTACTTC. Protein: CASSFSPLGEQYF.